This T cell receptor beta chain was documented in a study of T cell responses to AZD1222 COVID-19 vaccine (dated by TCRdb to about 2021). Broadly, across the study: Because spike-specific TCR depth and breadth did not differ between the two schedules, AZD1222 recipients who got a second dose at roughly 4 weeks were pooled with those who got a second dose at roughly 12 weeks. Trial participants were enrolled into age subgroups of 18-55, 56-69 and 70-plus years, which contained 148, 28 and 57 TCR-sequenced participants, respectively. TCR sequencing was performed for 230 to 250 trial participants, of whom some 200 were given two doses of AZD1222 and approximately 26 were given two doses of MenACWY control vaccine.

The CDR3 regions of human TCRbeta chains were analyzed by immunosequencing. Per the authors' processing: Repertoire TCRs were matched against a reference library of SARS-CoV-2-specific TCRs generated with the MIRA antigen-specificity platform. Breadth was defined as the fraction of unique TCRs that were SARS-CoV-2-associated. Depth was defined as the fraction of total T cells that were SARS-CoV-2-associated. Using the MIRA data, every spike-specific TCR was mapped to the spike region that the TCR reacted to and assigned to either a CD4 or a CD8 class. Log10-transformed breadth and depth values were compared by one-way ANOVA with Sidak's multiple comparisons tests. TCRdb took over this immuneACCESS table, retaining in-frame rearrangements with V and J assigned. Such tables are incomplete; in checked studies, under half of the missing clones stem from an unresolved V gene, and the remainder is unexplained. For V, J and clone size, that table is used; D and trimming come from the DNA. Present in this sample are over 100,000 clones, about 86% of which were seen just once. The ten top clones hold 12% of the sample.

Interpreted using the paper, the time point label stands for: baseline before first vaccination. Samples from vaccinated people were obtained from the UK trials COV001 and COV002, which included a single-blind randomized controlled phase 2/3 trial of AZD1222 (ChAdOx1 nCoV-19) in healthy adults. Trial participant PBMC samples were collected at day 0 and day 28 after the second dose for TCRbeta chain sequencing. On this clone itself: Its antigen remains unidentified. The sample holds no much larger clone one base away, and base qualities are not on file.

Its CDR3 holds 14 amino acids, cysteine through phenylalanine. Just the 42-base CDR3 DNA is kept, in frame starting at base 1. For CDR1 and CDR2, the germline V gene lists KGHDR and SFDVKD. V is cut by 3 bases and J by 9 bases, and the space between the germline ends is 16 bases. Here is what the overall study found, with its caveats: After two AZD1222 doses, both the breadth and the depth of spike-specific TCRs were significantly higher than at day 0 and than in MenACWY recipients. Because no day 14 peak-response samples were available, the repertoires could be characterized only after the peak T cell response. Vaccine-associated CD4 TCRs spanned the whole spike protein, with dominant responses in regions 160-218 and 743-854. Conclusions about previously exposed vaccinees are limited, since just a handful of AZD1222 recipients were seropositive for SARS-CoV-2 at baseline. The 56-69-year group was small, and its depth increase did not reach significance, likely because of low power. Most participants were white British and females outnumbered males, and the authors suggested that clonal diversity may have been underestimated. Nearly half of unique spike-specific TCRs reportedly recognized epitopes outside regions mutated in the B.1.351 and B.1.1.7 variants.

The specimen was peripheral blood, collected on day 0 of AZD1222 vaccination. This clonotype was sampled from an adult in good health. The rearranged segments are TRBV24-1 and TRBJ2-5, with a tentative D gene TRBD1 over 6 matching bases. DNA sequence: TGTGCCACCAGTGATCAGGGGACGCCCGGCGCCCAGTACTTC. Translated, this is CATSDQGTPGAQYF.